Below, 25 T cell receptor beta chains from the same sample are listed, as sequenced in a study of early T cells in non-severe SARS-CoV-2 infection. TCRdb called the 5' RACE reads again in MiXCR, with one record for every CDR3 protein. The sample has roughly 29,000 distinct CDR3 sequences, 5% to 6.5% seen once. Sequences were derived from whole blood, sampled at baseline. Receptors originate from an adult who was a healthcare worker with PCR-confirmed SARS-CoV-2 infection or an uninfected control (not recorded which).

At least ten counts were recorded for this clonotype. The chain links TRBV7-3 to TRBJ2-5; unclear D gene. The CDR3 sequence is 13 residues long. Trimming removed 4 bases from V and 5 bases from J, with 11 bases in between. Germline lookup yields CDR1 SGHTA and CDR2 FQGTGA. The CDR3 here is CASSSGPRETQYF. The DNA for the CDR3 is TGTGCCAGCAGCTCTGGTCCAAGGGAGACCCAGTACTTC.

J is TRBJ2-7 and V is TRBV4-3; D is tentatively TRBD1 or TRBD2 (5 bases each). The CDR3 totals 16 residues. V dropped 1 base and J dropped 7 bases, with 20 bases sitting between them. Germline V gene sequence: CDR1 LGHNA, CDR2 YSLEER. The CDR3 spells CASSQGDGAGLGEQYF. DNA of the CDR3: TGCGCCAGCAGCCAAGGAGACGGGGCAGGGCTAGGAGAGCAGTACTTC.

This clonotype was counted at least ten times. This chain connects TRBV19 to TRBJ2-2; TRBD2 might be the D (5 bases). This CDR3 has 16 amino acids. From germline, CDR1 is LNHDA and CDR2 SQIVND (reference sequence). V shed 6 bases and J shed 0 bases, with 14 bases lying between them. The CDR3 sequence: CASRDGRVSNTGELFF. For the CDR3, the DNA is TGTGCCAGTAGAGACGGGCGGGTTTCGAACACCGGGGAGCTGTTTTTT. Drawing the rest from reference TRBV19 and TRBJ2-2, the complete variable domain is DGGITQSPKYLFRKEGQNVTLSCEQNLNHDAMYWYRQDPGQGLRLIYYSQIVNDFQKGDIAEGYSVSREKKESFPLTVTSAQKNPTAFYLCASRDGRVSNTGELFFGEGSRLTVL.

This clonotype showed up many times. V gene TRBV5-6 combines with J gene TRBJ2-5; the D is unclear. CDR1 is SGHDT and CDR2 is YYEEEE in the germline V gene. Deletions cut 0 bases from V and 8 bases from J, with 5 bases between. This CDR3 is built from 11 residues. Written as DNA, the CDR3 is TGTGCCAGCAGCTTGGAGAGAACCCAGTACTTC. Its protein product is CASSLERTQYF.

This clonotype has ten or more counts. The V gene is TRBV28, the J gene TRBJ2-3; 9 nucleotides align to TRBD1. The CDR3 loop spans 15 amino acids. Germline V gene data show CDR1 as MDHEN and CDR2 as SYDVKM. The V segment lost 5 bases and the J segment 5 bases; nucleotides outside the gene matches: 8. Here the CDR3 DNA reads TGTGCCAGCAGTGCGCCGGGACAGGGTAGAGATACGCAGTATTTT. Amino acid sequence: CASSAPGQGRDTQYF.

This clonotype was found a few times. The chain couples TRBV27 to TRBJ2-1, with D perhaps assigned TRBD1 or TRBD2 (5 bases each). The CDR3 consists of 14 residues. In germline, CDR1 is MNHEY, CDR2 SMNVEV (reference sequence). V lost 1 base, J lost 8 bases, and 12 bases lay in between. Here the CDR3 DNA reads TGTGCCAGCAGTTTATTGGGACGTTCCTATGAGCAGTTCTTC. This encodes CASSLLGRSYEQFF.

The V and J genes are TRBV7-2 and TRBJ1-2; perhaps TRBD1 as D (5 bases). The V gene's germline CDR1 is SGHTA and CDR2 FQGNSA. The CDR3 totals 15 residues. V was trimmed by 1 base and J by 5 bases, leaving 14 bases between them. CDR3 loop: CASSLGGTGAYGYTF. CDR3 nucleotides: TGTGCCAGCAGCTTAGGGGGAACAGGAGCGTATGGCTACACCTTC.

In this sample, this clonotype turned up many times. The genes are TRBV10-3 and TRBJ1-3; 9 nucleotides align to TRBD1. The length of the CDR3 is 16 residues. The germline gives CDR1 ENHRY, CDR2 SYGVKD. J gave up 0 bases and V 6 bases, and 6 bases lay outside the gene matches. CDR3 loop: CAIRAGTGNSGNTIYF. In DNA, the CDR3 is TGTGCCATCAGAGCCGGGACAGGGAACTCTGGAAACACCATATATTTT.

The gene calls are TRBV19 and TRBJ1-2; 8 nucleotides line up with TRBD1. J lost 2 bases, V lost 6 bases, and 5 bases had no gene match. The germline CDR1 and CDR2 sequences are LNHDA and SQIVND (reference sequence). CDR3 length equals 14 residues. The chain's CDR3 is CASSRDRRNYGYTF. Written as DNA, the CDR3 is TGTGCCAGTAGCAGGGACAGGAGAAACTATGGCTACACCTTC.

The table lists this clonotype with a count of one. Since a much larger clone is just one base distant, this may be a read error. The chain carries TRBV6-2 or TRBV6-3 and TRBJ2-1; either TRBD1 or TRBD2 may fit D (5 bases each). This CDR3 spans 13 amino acids. Per germline, CDR1 MNHEY and CDR2 SVGEGT. The CDR3 region is CSSRDPTLGEQFF. DNA for the CDR3: TGTTCCAGCAGGGACCCTACCCTCGGTGAGCAGTTCTTC.

This clonotype has a count of ten or more. The gene calls are TRBV6-1 and TRBJ1-2, with TRBD1 matching over 7 bases. Germline V gene data show CDR1 as MNHNS and CDR2 as SASEGT. The CDR3 sequence is 14 residues long. V was pared by 1 base and J by 8 bases, with 7 bases of the junction left unmatched. CDR3 bases: TGTGCCAGCAGTGAAGGGGCAGGGGGAGGAGGCTACACCTTC. This gives the protein CASSEGAGGGGYTF.

The sample holds many counts of this clonotype. In DNA, the CDR3 is TGTGCCAGCAGCTTCATAGGGGCCTCTGGGGCCAACGTCCTGACTTTC. Translating gives CASSFIGASGANVLTF. The genes are TRBV7-8 and TRBJ2-6, with D possibly TRBD1 on 5 matching bases. V was cut by 3 bases and J by 0 bases, with 9 bases left in between. The CDR3 is made up of 16 amino acids. Germline V gene lookup returns CDR1 SGHVS and CDR2 FQNEAQ.

This clonotype showed up just a few times. The gene calls are TRBV7-8 and TRBJ2-6, with TRBD1 matching 9 bases. The CDR3 covers 18 residues. Trimming at V came to 2 bases and at J to 2 bases, leaving 7 bases not matched to a gene. The germline gives CDR1 SGHVS, CDR2 FQNEAQ. The CDR3 loop reads CASSLKRGQGTGANVLTF. DNA for the CDR3: TGTGCCAGCAGCTTAAAGCGGGGACAGGGTACTGGGGCCAACGTCCTGACTTTC.

This clonotype has at least ten counts. J is TRBJ1-2 and V is TRBV28; D is undetermined. Between the trimmed V and J ends, which lost 3 bases and 4 bases, there was a span of 12 bases. There are 14 residues in the CDR3. From germline, CDR1 is MDHEN and CDR2 SYDVKM. CDR3 DNA: TGTGCCAGCAGTTTGCGTAGGCTTCCCTATGGCTACACCTTC. Protein product: CASSLRRLPYGYTF.

This clonotype was counted many times. The chain has TRBV6-1 and TRBJ2-2; D is perhaps TRBD1 or TRBD2 (5 bases each). The CDR3 contains 14 residues. Germline V lookup: CDR1 MNHNS, CDR2 SASEGT. V dropped 5 bases and J dropped 3 bases, with 10 bases sitting between them. CDR3 sequence: CASSNWGHTGELFF. CDR3 DNA sequence: TGTGCCAGCAGTAATTGGGGACACACCGGGGAGCTGTTTTTT.

This clonotype was counted many times. In DNA form, the CDR3 reads TGTGCCAGCAGCTTCCGACAGGGAGGTGAAAAACTGTTTTTT. Encoded protein: CASSFRQGGEKLFF. V and J are TRBV7-9 and TRBJ1-4; TRBD1 aligns across 7 bases. The CDR3 has 14 residues. Germline V gene lookup returns CDR1 SEHNR and CDR2 FQNEAQ (reference sequence). Trimming cost V 3 bases and J 7 bases; bases outside gene matches: 5.

The chain has TRBV12-5 and TRBJ2-3, with TRBD2 as a possible D gene (6 bases). Trimming removed 4 bases at V and 2 bases at J, with 16 bases between. The CDR3 extends over 16 amino acids. Looked up from germline, CDR1 is LGHNT and CDR2 is FRNRAP. CDR3 sequence: CASGSPPGTVTDTQYF. CDR3 nucleotide sequence: TGTGCTAGTGGTTCCCCGCCAGGGACTGTCACAGATACGCAGTATTTT.

This clonotype appeared many times. Here the CDR3 reads CSAPLGGGGTGELFF. CDR3 coding DNA: TGCAGTGCTCCTCTTGGCGGGGGGGGCACCGGGGAGCTGTTTTTT. This sequence joins TRBV20-1 and TRBJ2-2, with 9 nucleotides matching TRBD2. V was clipped by 5 bases and J by 4 bases; unmatched bases: 8. This CDR3 spans 15 amino acids. From germline, CDR1 is DFQATT and CDR2 SNEGSKA (reference sequence).

As concerns this clonotype: One end of the junction does not line up with germline, which may come from a read error. CDR3 loop: CASSPGGGYEQYF. CDR3 DNA sequence: TGTGCTAGCAGCCCCGGGGGAGGCTACGAGCAGTACTTC. The chain recombines TRBV7-7 with TRBJ2-7; TRBD2 might be the D (6 bases). The CDR3 has 13 amino acids. Per germline, CDR1 SSHAT and CDR2 FNYEAQ (reference sequence).

This clonotype was counted many times. The chain combines TRBV12-3 or TRBV12-4 with TRBJ2-1; the D gene is possibly TRBD2 (6 bases). The CDR3 extends over 13 amino acids. V dropped 2 bases and J dropped 10 bases, with 12 bases sitting between them. The CDR3 reads CASSLLRDSEQFF. The CDR3 bases are TGTGCCAGCAGTTTATTACGGGACTCCGAGCAGTTCTTC.

This chain connects TRBV10-3 to TRBJ2-5; tentative D call: TRBD1 (5 bases). V was trimmed by 5 bases and J by 7 bases, leaving 14 bases between them. CDR3 length: 13 residues. CDR1 ENHRY and CDR2 SYGVKD come from the germline V gene. In nucleotides, the CDR3 is TGTGCCATCAGTCCTGAGCACCAGGGGACCCAGTACTTC. Translated: CAISPEHQGTQYF.

This clonotype was observed a few times. The chain has TRBV3-1 and TRBJ1-5; possible D gene TRBD1, 5 bases. This CDR3 region has 15 residues. Germline CDR1 is LGHDT and CDR2 is YNNKEL (reference sequence). Trimming removed 1 base at V and 2 bases at J, with 9 bases between. CDR3: CASSQGGTGNQPQHF. CDR3 DNA sequence: TGTGCCAGCAGCCAAGGTGGGACGGGCAATCAGCCCCAGCATTTT.

This clonotype turned up a few times. The chain joins TRBV11-2 to TRBJ2-3; a possible D gene is TRBD2 (5 bases). The V end lost 5 bases, the J end lost 2 bases, and 11 bases lay between the germline ends. The CDR3 runs to 14 residues. Germline V gives CDR1 SGHAT, CDR2 FQNNGV. The CDR3 is CASSLGSVTDTQYF. In nucleotides, the CDR3 is TGTGCCAGCAGCCTAGGGAGTGTCACAGATACGCAGTATTTT.

This clonotype was picked up many times. This chain joins TRBV9 and TRBJ1-1; D is ambiguous. This CDR3 has 14 amino acids. Germline values: CDR1 SGDLS, CDR2 YYNGEE. The V end was cut by 0 bases, the J end by 1 base, with 7 bases between. This chain's CDR3 is CASSVEPRNTEAFF. CDR3 in DNA: TGTGCCAGCAGCGTAGAGCCGCGGAACACTGAAGCTTTCTTT.

This clonotype appeared many times. The chain carries TRBV15 and TRBJ2-7; possible D gene TRBD2, 5 bases. With 4 bases removed from V and 8 bases from J, the gap between germline ends came to 12 bases. CDR3 length: 12 amino acids. Germline CDR1 reads LNHNV; CDR2 reads YYDKDF (reference sequence). CDR3 protein: CATSTDGRKQYF. For the CDR3, the DNA is TGTGCCACCAGCACGGATGGGAGAAAGCAGTACTTC.